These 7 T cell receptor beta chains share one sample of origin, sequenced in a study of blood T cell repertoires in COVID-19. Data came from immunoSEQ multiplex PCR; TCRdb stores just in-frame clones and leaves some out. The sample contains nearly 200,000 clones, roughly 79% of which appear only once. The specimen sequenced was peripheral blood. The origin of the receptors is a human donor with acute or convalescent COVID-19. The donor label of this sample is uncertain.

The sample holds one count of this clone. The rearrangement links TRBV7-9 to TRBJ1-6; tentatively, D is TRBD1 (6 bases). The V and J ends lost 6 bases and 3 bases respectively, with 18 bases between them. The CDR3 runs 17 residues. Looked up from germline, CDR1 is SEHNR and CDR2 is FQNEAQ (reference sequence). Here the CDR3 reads CASSHPPTGIYNSPLHF. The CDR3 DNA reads TGTGCCAGCAGTCATCCCCCAACAGGGATCTATAATTCACCCCTCCACTTT.

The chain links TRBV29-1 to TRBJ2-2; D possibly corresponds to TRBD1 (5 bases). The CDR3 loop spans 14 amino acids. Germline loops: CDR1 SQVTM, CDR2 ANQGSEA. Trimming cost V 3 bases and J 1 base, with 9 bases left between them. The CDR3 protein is CSVDQGLNTGELFF. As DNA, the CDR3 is TGCAGCGTTGATCAGGGATTGAACACCGGGGAGCTGTTTTTT.

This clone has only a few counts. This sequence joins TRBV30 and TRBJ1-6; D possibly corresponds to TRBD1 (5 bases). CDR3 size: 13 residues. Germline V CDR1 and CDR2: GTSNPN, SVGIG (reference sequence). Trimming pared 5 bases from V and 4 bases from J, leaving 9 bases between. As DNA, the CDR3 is TGTGCCTGGGCCCGGACATATAATTCACCCCTCCACTTT. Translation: CAWARTYNSPLHF.

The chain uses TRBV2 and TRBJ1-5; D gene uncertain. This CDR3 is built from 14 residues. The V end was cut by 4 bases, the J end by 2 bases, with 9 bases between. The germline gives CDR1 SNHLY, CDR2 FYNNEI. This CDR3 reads CASSGGWGNQPQHF. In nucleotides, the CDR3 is TGTGCCAGCAGTGGAGGCTGGGGCAATCAGCCCCAGCATTTT.

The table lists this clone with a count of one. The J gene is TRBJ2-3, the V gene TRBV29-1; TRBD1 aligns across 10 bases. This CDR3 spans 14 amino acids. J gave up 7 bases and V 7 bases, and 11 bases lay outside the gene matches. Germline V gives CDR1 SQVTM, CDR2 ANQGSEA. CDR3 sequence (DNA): TGCAGCGCCGGACAGGGGGGATATGGAAATACGCAGTATTTT. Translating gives CSAGQGGYGNTQYF.

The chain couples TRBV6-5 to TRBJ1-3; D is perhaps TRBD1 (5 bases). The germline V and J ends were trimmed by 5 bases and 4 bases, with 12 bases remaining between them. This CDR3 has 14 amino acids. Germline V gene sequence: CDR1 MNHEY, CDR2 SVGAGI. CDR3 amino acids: CASSRAGDGNTIYF. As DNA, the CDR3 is TGTGCCAGCAGTAGAGCGGGGGACGGAAACACCATATATTTT.

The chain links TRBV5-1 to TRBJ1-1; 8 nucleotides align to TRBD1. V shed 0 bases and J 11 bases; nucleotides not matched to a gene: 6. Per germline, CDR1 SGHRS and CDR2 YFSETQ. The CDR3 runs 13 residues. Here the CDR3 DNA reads TGCGCCAGCAGCTTGGAAGGCAGGGGGCGGGCTTTCTTT. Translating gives CASSLEGRGRAFF. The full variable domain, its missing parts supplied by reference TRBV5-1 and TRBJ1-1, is KAGVTQTPRYLIKTRGQQVTLSCSPISGHRSVSWYQQTPGQGLQFLFEYFSETQRNKGNFPGRFSGRQFSNSRSEMNVSTLELGDSALYLCASSLEGRGRAFFGQGTRLTVV.